The clone carrying this TCR beta chain came up once. TCRdb's copy holds only in-frame clones and misses some; the assay was immunoSEQ multiplex PCR. This repertoire shows roughly 1,100,000 clones, 65% to 75% found once; its top ten account for about 1.5%. J lost 6 bases, V lost 3 bases, and 4 bases had no gene match. The germline CDR1 and CDR2 sequences are SNHLY and FYNNEI. The CDR3 has 13 residues. This sample is drawn from a study of shared clonotypes between healthy human individuals. This sequence originates from a man aged 18 to 35 in good health. V usage is TRBV2 and J usage is TRBJ2-7; 8 bases fit TRBD2. The sequencing input was memory CD4+ T cells sorted from blood. Stated subset: CD45RA-negative fraction. In DNA, the CDR3 is TGTGCCAGCAGTGATGGGCTAGCGGGCGAGCAGTACTTC. Residues: CASSDGLAGEQYF.